These 16 T cell receptor beta chains share one sample of origin, sequenced in a study of blood T cell repertoires in COVID-19 (dated by TCRdb to about 2020). Libraries were built with the immunoSEQ multiplex PCR assay. Entries here come from immuneACCESS through TCRdb and include only in-frame sequences with V and J called. Some clones fail to appear in such tables; in the studies checked, an unresolved V gene covers under half of the shortfall, and the cause of the remainder is unknown. This sample comprises some 43,000 clones, approximately 84% of them detected only once. About 4.3% of the sample is in the top ten clones. Sequencing was performed on peripheral blood. These receptors originate from a man between 45 and 60 years old with active COVID-19.

The V call is TRBV6-1, the J call TRBJ1-4, with D tentatively TRBD1 (5 bases). The CDR3 loop spans 15 amino acids. The germline V and J ends were trimmed by 1 base and 4 bases, with 10 bases remaining between them. Germline V gene lookup returns CDR1 MNHNS and CDR2 SASEGT. CDR3 coding DNA: TGTGCCAGCAGTGAAGGGGGGGGTGGTAATGAAAAACTGTTTTTT. Translation gives CASSEGGGGNEKLFF.

This sequence joins TRBV6-5 and TRBJ1-2, with 7 bases that match TRBD1. The V gene end was trimmed by 7 bases and the J gene end by 0 bases; junction bases not matched to a gene: 5. The CDR3 spans 14 residues. Germline CDR1 and CDR2: MNHEY and SVGAGI. This chain's CDR3 is CASTRTGSNYGYTF. Written as DNA, the CDR3 is TGTGCCAGCACCAGGACAGGTTCTAACTATGGCTACACCTTC.

This rearrangement joins TRBV10-3 to TRBJ1-1; the match to TRBD1 covers 8 bases. Germline values: CDR1 ENHRY, CDR2 SYGVKD. V shed 5 bases and J 1 base; nucleotides not matched to a gene: 3. This CDR3 has 14 residues. The DNA of the CDR3 is TGTGCCATCAGTCCCAGGGGGCCGAACACTGAAGCTTTCTTT. It specifies CAISPRGPNTEAFF.

The J gene is TRBJ2-1, the V gene TRBV11-2, with 13 bases lining up with TRBD2. The germline V gene encodes CDR1 SGHAT and CDR2 FQNNGV. The CDR3 contains 17 residues. With 2 bases clipped from V and 4 bases from J, the junction kept 5 bases outside the gene matches. CDR3 sequence reads: CASSLWTSGGVYNEQFF. The CDR3 DNA reads as TGTGCCAGCAGCTTATGGACTAGCGGGGGAGTGTACAATGAGCAGTTCTTC.

The chain recombines TRBV11-2 with TRBJ1-6; D not certain. From germline, CDR1 is SGHAT and CDR2 FQNNGV. The CDR3 is made up of 14 amino acids. Trimming left V 3 bases short and J 9 bases short, with 12 bases between. Here the CDR3 DNA reads TGTGCCAGCAGCTTGGGCCTACTTGGTTCACCCCTCCACTTT. This encodes CASSLGLLGSPLHF.

This chain connects TRBV6-5 to TRBJ2-7, with a weak D call TRBD1 (6 bases). The CDR3 spans 16 residues. The germline gives CDR1 MNHEY, CDR2 SVGAGI. V was trimmed by 0 bases and J by 2 bases, leaving 14 bases between them. The CDR3 sequence: CASSYSGGPSTYEQYF. For the CDR3, the DNA is TGTGCCAGCAGTTACTCAGGGGGACCGTCGACCTACGAGCAGTACTTC.

This clone has only a few counts. V gene TRBV10-3 combines with J gene TRBJ1-6; D gene uncertain. The CDR3 sequence is 13 residues long. CDR1 ENHRY and CDR2 SYGVKD come from the germline V gene. V lost 3 bases and J lost 7, with 7 bases in between. The CDR3 reads CAISDTRNSPLHF. CDR3 nucleotide sequence: TGTGCCATCAGTGATACGAGAAATTCACCCCTCCACTTT.

This chain links TRBV10-1 with TRBJ2-3, with TRBD2 identical over 10 bases. The V segment lost 3 bases and the J segment 5 bases; nucleotides outside the gene matches: 11. The CDR3 sequence is 17 residues long. From germline, CDR1 is WNHNN and CDR2 SYGVQD (reference sequence). Here the CDR3 reads CASSDPSSGGARDTQYF. CDR3 nucleotide sequence: TGCGCCAGCAGTGACCCCTCGAGCGGGGGGGCCCGAGATACGCAGTATTTT.

This sequence joins TRBV12-3 or TRBV12-4 and TRBJ1-4; D gene ambiguous. V gave up 5 bases and J gave up 7 bases, with 11 bases separating them. This CDR3 is 13 amino acids long. CDR3 sequence (DNA): TGTGCCAGCAGTACCCGGGGTGGTGAAAAACTGTTTTTT. Protein sequence: CASSTRGGEKLFF.

This clone was detected a few times. This chain links TRBV7-8 with TRBJ1-2; D gene unclear. V gave up 2 bases and J gave up 7 bases, with 14 bases separating them. This CDR3 is built from 14 residues. Germline lookup yields CDR1 SGHVS and CDR2 FQNEAQ. The CDR3 DNA sequence: TGTGCCAGCAGCTTAAATACGGCCACGGGTGGCTACACCTTC. Translated, it gives CASSLNTATGGYTF. Filled out from reference TRBV7-8 and TRBJ1-2, the complete variable domain reads GAGVSQSPRYKVAKRGQDVALRCDPISGHVSLFWYQQALGQGPEFLTYFQNEAQLDKSGLPSDRFFAERPEGSVSTLKIQRTQQEDSAVYLCASSLNTATGGYTFGSGTRLTVV.

This sequence joins TRBV5-1 and TRBJ1-1, with TRBD1 as a possible D gene (6 bases). Germline V lookup: CDR1 SGHRS, CDR2 YFSETQ. The CDR3 spans 14 residues. V was trimmed by 4 bases and J by 1 base, leaving 11 bases between them. CDR3: CASSALTGNTEAFF. For the CDR3, the DNA is TGCGCCAGCAGCGCCCTGACAGGGAACACTGAAGCTTTCTTT.

The table lists this clone with a count of one. V and J are TRBV9 and TRBJ2-3, with a possible D match to TRBD1 (6 bases). Germline V gene data show CDR1 as SGDLS and CDR2 as YYNGEE. V was cut by 4 bases and J by 1 base, with 16 bases left in between. This CDR3 has 16 amino acids. CDR3 loop: CASSPQGTLGTDTQYF. DNA of the CDR3: TGTGCCAGCAGCCCCCAGGGGACACTCGGCACAGATACGCAGTATTTT.

The rearrangement joins TRBV6-5 to TRBJ2-7; 10 bases are a match to TRBD1. The germline gives CDR1 MNHEY, CDR2 SVGAGI. The CDR3 has 14 amino acids. Trimming cost V 5 bases and J 5 bases; bases outside gene matches: 6. The CDR3 protein is CASSRPDRGHEQYF. CDR3 coding DNA: TGTGCCAGCAGTAGACCAGACAGGGGGCACGAGCAGTACTTC.

The gene calls are TRBV7-9 and TRBJ1-5; maybe TRBD1 (6 bases). Germline V lookup: CDR1 SEHNR, CDR2 FQNEAQ (reference sequence). V lost 4 bases to trimming and J lost 2 bases, with 12 bases between them. The CDR3 sequence is 15 residues long. The DNA for the CDR3 is TGTGCCAGCAGCTCATCAGACAGGCGCAATCAGCCCCAGCATTTT. It encodes CASSSSDRRNQPQHF.

The gene calls are TRBV10-3 and TRBJ2-7, with D perhaps matching TRBD1 (6 bases). There are 19 residues in the CDR3. Between the trimmed V and J ends, which lost 5 bases and 2 bases, there was a span of 28 bases. The germline V gene encodes CDR1 ENHRY and CDR2 SYGVKD. CDR3 protein: CAISFPTNTGTQGTYEQYF. The CDR3 region has the DNA TGTGCCATCAGTTTTCCCACTAACACCGGGACACAGGGAACCTACGAGCAGTACTTC.

J is TRBJ2-1 and V is TRBV24-1, with D perhaps matching TRBD2 (6 bases). V lost 2 bases and J lost 8, with 9 bases in between. Germline loops: CDR1 KGHDR, CDR2 SFDVKD. The CDR3 runs to 13 residues. Here the CDR3 reads CATSDSGLYEQFF. The CDR3 nucleotides read TGTGCCACCAGTGATTCGGGACTTTATGAGCAGTTCTTC.